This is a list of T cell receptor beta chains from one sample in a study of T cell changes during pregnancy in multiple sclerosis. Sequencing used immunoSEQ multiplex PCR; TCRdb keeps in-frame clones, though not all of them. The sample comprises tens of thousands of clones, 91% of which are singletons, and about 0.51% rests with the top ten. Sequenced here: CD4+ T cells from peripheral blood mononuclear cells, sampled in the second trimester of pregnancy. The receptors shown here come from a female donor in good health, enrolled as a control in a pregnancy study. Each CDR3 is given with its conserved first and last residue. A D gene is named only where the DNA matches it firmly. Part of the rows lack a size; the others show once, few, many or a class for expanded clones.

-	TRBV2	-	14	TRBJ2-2	CASSEQARTGEPFF	TGTGCCAGCAGTGAACAGGCGAGGACCGGGGAGCCGTTTTTT
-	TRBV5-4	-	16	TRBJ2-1	CASSIPGGQGLNEQFF	TGTGCCAGCAGCATCCCCGGGGGTCAGGGATTGAATGAGCAGTTCTTC
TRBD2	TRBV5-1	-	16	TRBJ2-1	CASSFGIAGRYNEQFF	TGCGCCAGCAGCTTCGGTATAGCGGGGCGATACAATGAGCAGTTCTTC
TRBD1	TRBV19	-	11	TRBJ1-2	CASSGGYGYTF	TGTGCCAGTTCAGGGGGTTATGGCTACACCTTC
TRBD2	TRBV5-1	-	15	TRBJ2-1	CASSLLASGSDEQFF	TGCGCCAGCAGCTTGTTGGCTAGCGGGAGTGATGAGCAGTTCTTC
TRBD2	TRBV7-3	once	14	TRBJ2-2	CASSFSSGAGELFF	TGTGCCAGCAGCTTTTCTAGCGGGGCCGGGGAGCTGTTTTTT
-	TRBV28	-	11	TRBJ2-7	CASSTYYEQYF	TGTGCCAGCAGTACCTACTACGAGCAGTACTTC
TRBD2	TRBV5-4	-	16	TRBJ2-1	CASSPSSGRGGNEQFF	TGTGCCAGCAGCCCATCTAGCGGGAGAGGAGGCAATGAGCAGTTCTTC
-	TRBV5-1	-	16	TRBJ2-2	CASSKRGDFYTGELFF	TGCGCCAGCAGCAAACGAGGGGACTTTTACACCGGGGAGCTGTTTTTT
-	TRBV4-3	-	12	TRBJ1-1	CASSSQTGEAFF	TGCGCCAGCAGCTCCCAGACAGGTGAAGCTTTCTTT
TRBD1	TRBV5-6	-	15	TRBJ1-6	CASSLEGQGVSPLHF	TGTGCCAGCAGCTTGGAAGGACAGGGGGTTTCACCCCTCCACTTT
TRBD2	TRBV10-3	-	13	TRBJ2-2	CATWTSRTRELFF	TGTGCCACCTGGACTAGTAGAACCCGGGAGCTGTTTTTT
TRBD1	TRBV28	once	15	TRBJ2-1	CASGLPDRSYNEQFF	TGTGCCAGCGGTCTTCCGGACAGGTCCTACAATGAGCAGTTCTTC
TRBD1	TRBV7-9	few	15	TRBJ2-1	CASSPRDRLYNEQFF	TGTGCCAGCAGCCCCCGGGACAGATTATACAATGAGCAGTTCTTC
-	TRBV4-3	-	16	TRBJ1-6	CASSQGPQGSNSPLHF	TGCGCCAGCAGCCAAGGACCTCAGGGGTCCAATTCACCCCTCCACTTT
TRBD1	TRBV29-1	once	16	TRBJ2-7	CSVEGIRTGVTYEQYF	TGCAGCGTTGAAGGAATCAGGACAGGGGTCACCTACGAGCAGTACTTC
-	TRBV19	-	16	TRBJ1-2	CASSIIPRPSGYGYTF	TGTGCCAGTAGTATAATTCCCCGGCCGTCGGGCTATGGCTACACCTTC
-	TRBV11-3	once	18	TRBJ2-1	CASSSGTREEAGGDEQFF	TGTGCCAGCAGCTCCGGGACTAGAGAGGAGGCAGGGGGGGATGAGCAGTTCTTC
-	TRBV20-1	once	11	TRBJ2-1	CSASLSRMELF	TGCAGTGCTAGTCTGTCGCGGATGGAGCTCTTC
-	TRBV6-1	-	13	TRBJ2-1	CASSPQAYGEQFF	TGTGCCAGCAGTCCACAGGCATATGGCGAGCAGTTCTTC
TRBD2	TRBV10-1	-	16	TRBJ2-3	CASSDGGGSSTDTQYF	TGCGCCAGCAGTGACGGCGGGGGATCTAGCACAGATACGCAGTATTTT
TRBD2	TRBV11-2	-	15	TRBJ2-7	CASSPLTSGSYEQYF	TGTGCCAGCAGCCCGCTGACTAGCGGGTCCTACGAGCAGTACTTC
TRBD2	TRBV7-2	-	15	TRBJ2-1	CASSRTSGGHNEQFF	TGTGCCAGCAGCCGGACTAGCGGGGGGCACAATGAGCAGTTCTTC
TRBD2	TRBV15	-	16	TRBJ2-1	CATSRDLAGGYNEQFF	TGTGCCACCAGCAGAGATTTGGCGGGGGGGTACAATGAGCAGTTCTTC
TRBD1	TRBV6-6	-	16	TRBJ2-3	CASRPFRTGNTDTQYF	TGTGCCAGCAGGCCTTTTCGGACAGGTAACACAGATACGCAGTATTTT
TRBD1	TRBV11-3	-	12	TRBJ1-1	CASSAGTGKAFF	TGTGCCAGCAGCGCCGGGACAGGGAAAGCTTTCTTT
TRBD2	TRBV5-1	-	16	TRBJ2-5	CASSLGTSGRWETQYF	TGCGCCAGCAGCTTGGGTACTAGCGGGAGATGGGAGACCCAGTACTTC